A selection of T cell receptor beta chains follows, all from one sample in a study of cytomegalovirus exposure and HLA in healthy donors. TCRdb's copy holds only in-frame clones and misses some; the assay was immunoSEQ multiplex PCR. The sample shows 130,000 to 150,000 clones, 80% of them seen only once. Sequenced material: PBMCs. These TCRs come from a woman aged 25 to 39 in good health and CMV-seronegative. The CDR3 runs from the conserved cysteine through the conserved F or W. Fields, in order: J gene, D gene, V gene, clone size, CDR3 protein, CDR3 DNA. A D gene is named only where the DNA matches it firmly. The listing skips clone size in some rows; elsewhere it reads once, few, many or a size class.

J gene: TRBJ1-6; D gene: -; V gene: TRBV10-3; clone size: -; CDR3 protein: CATKRTGNSPLHF; CDR3 DNA: TGTGCCACTAAACGGACGGGGAATTCACCCCTCCACTTT
J gene: TRBJ1-1; D gene: -; V gene: TRBV7-9; clone size: -; CDR3 protein: CASSLGQNTEAFF; CDR3 DNA: TGTGCCAGCAGCTTAGGGCAGAACACTGAAGCTTTCTTT
J gene: TRBJ2-7; D gene: TRBD1; V gene: TRBV5-6; clone size: few; CDR3 protein: CASSYGTGGYEQYF; CDR3 DNA: TGTGCCAGCAGCTACGGGACAGGGGGTTACGAGCAGTACTTC
J gene: TRBJ1-3; D gene: TRBD1; V gene: TRBV4-1; clone size: few; CDR3 protein: CASSHPGQTWGNTIYF; CDR3 DNA: TGCGCCAGCAGCCACCCGGGACAGACCTGGGGAAACACCATATATTTT
J gene: TRBJ2-3; D gene: -; V gene: TRBV7-9; clone size: few; CDR3 protein: CASSDGVTDTQYF; CDR3 DNA: TGTGCCAGCAGCGATGGAGTCACAGATACGCAGTATTTT
J gene: TRBJ1-1; D gene: -; V gene: TRBV7-2; clone size: -; CDR3 protein: CASSFISGNTEAFF; CDR3 DNA: TGTGCCAGCAGCTTTATTTCAGGGAACACTGAAGCTTTCTTT
J gene: TRBJ2-7; D gene: -; V gene: TRBV5-1; clone size: -; CDR3 protein: CASSLSGGSPYEQYF; CDR3 DNA: TGCGCCAGCAGCTTGTCCGGCGGGTCCCCCTACGAGCAGTACTTC
J gene: TRBJ2-5; D gene: TRBD2; V gene: TRBV5-1; clone size: -; CDR3 protein: CASSLGVAGPAETQYF; CDR3 DNA: TGCGCCAGCAGCTTGGGGGTAGCGGGCCCCGCGGAGACCCAGTACTTC
J gene: TRBJ2-5; D gene: -; V gene: TRBV27; clone size: -; CDR3 protein: CASSLSNTRETQYF; CDR3 DNA: TGTGCCAGCAGTTTATCGAATACTCGAGAGACCCAGTACTTC
J gene: TRBJ2-7; D gene: -; V gene: TRBV6-1; clone size: -; CDR3 protein: CASSDSAEGSYEQYF; CDR3 DNA: TGTGCCAGCAGTGATTCAGCGGAGGGCTCCTACGAGCAGTACTTC
J gene: TRBJ2-3; D gene: -; V gene: TRBV18; clone size: -; CDR3 protein: CASSPGLGAGDTQYF; CDR3 DNA: TGTGCCAGCTCACCGGGATTGGGGGCCGGAGATACGCAGTATTTT
J gene: TRBJ2-1; D gene: -; V gene: TRBV4-1; clone size: -; CDR3 protein: CASSPGTYNEQFF; CDR3 DNA: TGCGCCAGCAGCCCCGGGACTTACAATGAGCAGTTCTTC
J gene: TRBJ1-6; D gene: TRBD1; V gene: TRBV7-3; clone size: -; CDR3 protein: CASSEGQFNSPLHF; CDR3 DNA: TGTGCCAGCAGCGAGGGACAGTTTAATTCACCCCTCCACTTT
J gene: TRBJ2-2; D gene: TRBD2; V gene: TRBV15; clone size: once; CDR3 protein: CATQSGGANTGELFF; CDR3 DNA: TGTGCCACCCAGAGCGGGGGGGCGAACACCGGGGAGCTGTTTTTT
J gene: TRBJ1-1; D gene: TRBD1; V gene: TRBV18; clone size: -; CDR3 protein: CASSPDRGRLDTEAFF; CDR3 DNA: TGTGCCAGCTCACCGGACAGGGGGCGATTGGACACTGAAGCTTTCTTT
J gene: TRBJ1-5; D gene: -; V gene: TRBV4-1; clone size: -; CDR3 protein: CASSPGRARGLNQPQHF; CDR3 DNA: TGCGCCAGCAGCCCGGGGCGGGCCAGGGGCCTCAATCAGCCCCAGCATTTT
J gene: TRBJ2-4; D gene: TRBD2; V gene: TRBV30; clone size: -; CDR3 protein: CAWNGRLAKNIQYF; CDR3 DNA: TGTGCCTGGAACGGGAGGCTAGCCAAAAACATTCAGTACTTC
J gene: TRBJ1-1; D gene: -; V gene: TRBV27; clone size: -; CDR3 protein: CASSLSVGGWTEAFF; CDR3 DNA: TGTGCCAGCAGTTTATCGGTGGGAGGGTGGACTGAAGCTTTCTTT
J gene: TRBJ1-4; D gene: TRBD1; V gene: TRBV11-2; clone size: -; CDR3 protein: CASSLIQGAEKLFF; CDR3 DNA: TGTGCCAGCAGCTTAATACAGGGGGCTGAAAAACTGTTTTTT
J gene: TRBJ2-7; D gene: -; V gene: TRBV6-1; clone size: few; CDR3 protein: CASSAGIDYEQYF; CDR3 DNA: TGTGCCAGCAGTGCCGGGATCGACTACGAGCAGTACTTC
J gene: TRBJ1-1; D gene: TRBD1; V gene: TRBV18; clone size: -; CDR3 protein: CASSPPAGGNTEAFF; CDR3 DNA: TGTGCCAGCTCACCGCCGGCAGGGGGGAACACTGAAGCTTTCTTT
J gene: TRBJ1-6; D gene: -; V gene: TRBV7-2; clone size: -; CDR3 protein: CASSLGTADNSPLHF; CDR3 DNA: TGTGCCAGCAGCTTAGGGACAGCTGATAATTCACCCCTCCACTTT
J gene: TRBJ2-7; D gene: TRBD1; V gene: TRBV30; clone size: -; CDR3 protein: CAWGTTGAKQYF; CDR3 DNA: TGTGCCTGGGGGACAACAGGGGCCAAGCAGTACTTC
J gene: TRBJ1-1; D gene: -; V gene: TRBV29-1; clone size: -; CDR3 protein: CSVLTVPNTEAFF; CDR3 DNA: TGCAGCGTCCTGACAGTCCCGAACACTGAAGCTTTCTTT
J gene: TRBJ1-6; D gene: TRBD1; V gene: TRBV4-3; clone size: -; CDR3 protein: CASSQELRRQGAGRSHSPLHF; CDR3 DNA: TGCGCCAGCAGCCAAGAGCTTCGGCGGCAGGGGGCAGGGAGATCCCATTCACCCCTCCACTTT
J gene: TRBJ2-3; D gene: -; V gene: TRBV27; clone size: once; CDR3 protein: CASSLAVWDTQYF; CDR3 DNA: TGTGCCAGCAGTTTGGCAGTTTGGGATACGCAGTATTTT
J gene: TRBJ2-7; D gene: TRBD1; V gene: TRBV30; clone size: -; CDR3 protein: CACATGYEQYF; CDR3 DNA: TGTGCCTGCGCGACAGGGTATGAGCAGTACTTC